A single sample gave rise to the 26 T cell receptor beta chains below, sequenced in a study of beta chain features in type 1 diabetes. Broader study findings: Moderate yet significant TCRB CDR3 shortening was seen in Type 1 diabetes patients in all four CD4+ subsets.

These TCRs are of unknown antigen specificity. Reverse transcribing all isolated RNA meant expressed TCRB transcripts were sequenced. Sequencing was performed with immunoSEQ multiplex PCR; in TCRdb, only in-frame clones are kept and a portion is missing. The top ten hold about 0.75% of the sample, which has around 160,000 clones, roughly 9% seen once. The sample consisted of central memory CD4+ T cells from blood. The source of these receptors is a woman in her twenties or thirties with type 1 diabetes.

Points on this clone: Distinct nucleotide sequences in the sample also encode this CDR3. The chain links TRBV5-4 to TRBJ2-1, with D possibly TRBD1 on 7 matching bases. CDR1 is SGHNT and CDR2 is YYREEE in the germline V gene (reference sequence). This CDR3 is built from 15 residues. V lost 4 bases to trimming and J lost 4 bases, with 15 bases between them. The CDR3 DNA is TGTGCCAGCAGCCCCACGGGGGACAGTTACAATGAGCAGTTCTTC. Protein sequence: CASSPTGDSYNEQFF.

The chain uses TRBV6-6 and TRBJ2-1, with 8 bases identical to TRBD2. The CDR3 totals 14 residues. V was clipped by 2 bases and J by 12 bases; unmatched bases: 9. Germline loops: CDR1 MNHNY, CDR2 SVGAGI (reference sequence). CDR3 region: CASSYGSGGPVQFF. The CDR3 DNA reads TGTGCCAGCAGTTACGGCAGCGGGGGTCCGGTGCAGTTCTTC.

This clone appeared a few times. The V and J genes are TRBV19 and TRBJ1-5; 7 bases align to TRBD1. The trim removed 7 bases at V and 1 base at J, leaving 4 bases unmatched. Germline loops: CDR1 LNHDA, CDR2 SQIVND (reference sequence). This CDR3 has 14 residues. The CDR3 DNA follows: TGTGCCAGTATCCCAGGGGGAAGCAATCAGCCCCAGCATTTT. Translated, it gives CASIPGGSNQPQHF.

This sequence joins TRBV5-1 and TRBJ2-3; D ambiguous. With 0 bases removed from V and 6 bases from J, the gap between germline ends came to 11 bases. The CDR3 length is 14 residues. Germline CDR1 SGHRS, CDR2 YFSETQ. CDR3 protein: CASSLGQNWDTQYF. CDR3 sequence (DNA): TGCGCCAGCAGCTTGGGCCAGAATTGGGATACGCAGTATTTT.

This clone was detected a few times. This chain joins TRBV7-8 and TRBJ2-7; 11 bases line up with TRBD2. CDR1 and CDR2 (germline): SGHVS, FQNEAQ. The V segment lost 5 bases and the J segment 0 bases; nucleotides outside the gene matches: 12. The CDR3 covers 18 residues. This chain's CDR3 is CASSPHRLAGPFSYEQYF. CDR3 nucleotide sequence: TGTGCCAGCAGCCCACACCGACTAGCGGGACCCTTCTCCTACGAGCAGTACTTC.

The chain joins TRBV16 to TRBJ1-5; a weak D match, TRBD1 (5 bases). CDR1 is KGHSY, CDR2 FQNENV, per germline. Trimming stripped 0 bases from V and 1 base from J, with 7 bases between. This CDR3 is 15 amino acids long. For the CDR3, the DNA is TGTGCCAGCAGCCAATCTGGACAAAGCAATCAGCCCCAGCATTTT. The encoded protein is CASSQSGQSNQPQHF. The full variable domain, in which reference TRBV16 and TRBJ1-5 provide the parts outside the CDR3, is GEEVAQTPKHLVRGEGQKAKLYCAPIKGHSYVFWYQQVLKNEFKFLISFQNENVFDETGMPKERFSAKCLPNSPCSLEIQATKLEDSAVYFCASSQSGQSNQPQHFGDGTRLSIL.

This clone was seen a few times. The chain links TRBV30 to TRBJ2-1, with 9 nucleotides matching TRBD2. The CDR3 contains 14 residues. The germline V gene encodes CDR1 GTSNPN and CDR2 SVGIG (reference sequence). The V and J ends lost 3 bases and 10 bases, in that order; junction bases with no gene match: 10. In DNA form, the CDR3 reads TGTGCCTGGAGCTCCCTCCGCGGGGGGGTGGAGCAGTTCTTC. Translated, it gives CAWSSLRGGVEQFF. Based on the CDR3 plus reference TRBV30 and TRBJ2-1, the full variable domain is SQTIHQWPATLVQPVGSPLSLECTVEGTSNPNLYWYRQAAGRGLQLLFYSVGIGQISSEVPQNLSASRPQDRQFILSSKKLLLSDSGFYLCAWSSLRGGVEQFFGPGTRLTVL.

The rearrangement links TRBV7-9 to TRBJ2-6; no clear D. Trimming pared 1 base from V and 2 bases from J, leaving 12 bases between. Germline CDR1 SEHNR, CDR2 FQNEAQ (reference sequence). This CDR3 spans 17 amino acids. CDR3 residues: CASSLDTVLTGANVLTF. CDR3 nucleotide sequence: TGTGCCAGCAGCTTAGATACGGTTCTGACTGGGGCCAACGTCCTGACTTTC.

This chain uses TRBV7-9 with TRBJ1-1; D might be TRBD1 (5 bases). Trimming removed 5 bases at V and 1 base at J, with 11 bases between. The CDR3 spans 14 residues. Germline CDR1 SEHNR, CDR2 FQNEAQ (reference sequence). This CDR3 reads CASSPGTQNTEAFF. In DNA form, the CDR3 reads TGTGCCAGCAGCCCGGGGACTCAGAACACTGAAGCTTTCTTT.

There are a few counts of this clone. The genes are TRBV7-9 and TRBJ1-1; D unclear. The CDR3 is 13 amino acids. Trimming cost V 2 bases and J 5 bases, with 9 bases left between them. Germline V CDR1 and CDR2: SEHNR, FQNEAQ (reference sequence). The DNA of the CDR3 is TGTGCCAGCAGCTTACAGCGGGGAACTGAAGCTTTCTTT. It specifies CASSLQRGTEAFF.

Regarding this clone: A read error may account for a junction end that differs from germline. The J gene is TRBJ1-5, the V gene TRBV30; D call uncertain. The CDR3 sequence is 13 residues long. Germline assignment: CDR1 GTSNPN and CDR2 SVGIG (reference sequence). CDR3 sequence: CAWTPSSHQPQHF. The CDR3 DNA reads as TGTGCCTGGACCCCCAGTAGCCATCAGCCCCAGCATTTT. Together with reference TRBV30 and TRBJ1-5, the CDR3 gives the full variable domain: SQTIHQWPATLVQPVGSPLSLECTVEGTSNPNLYWYRQAAGRGLQLLFYSVGIGQISSEVPQNLSASRPQDRQFILSSKKLLLSDSGFYLCAWTPSSHQPQHFGDGTRLSIL.

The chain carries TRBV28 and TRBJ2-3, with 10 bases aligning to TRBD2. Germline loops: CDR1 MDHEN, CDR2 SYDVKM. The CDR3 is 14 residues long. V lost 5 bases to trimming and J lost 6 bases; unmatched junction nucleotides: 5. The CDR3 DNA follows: TGTGCCAGCAGTACCCAGACTAGCGGGGATACGCAGTATTTT. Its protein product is CASSTQTSGDTQYF.

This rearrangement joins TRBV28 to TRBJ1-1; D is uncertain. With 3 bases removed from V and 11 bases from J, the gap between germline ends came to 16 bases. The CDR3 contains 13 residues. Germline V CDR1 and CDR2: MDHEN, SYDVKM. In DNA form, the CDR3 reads TGTGCCAGCAGTTTGCAGCACCCTGACATGGCTTTCTTT. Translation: CASSLQHPDMAFF.

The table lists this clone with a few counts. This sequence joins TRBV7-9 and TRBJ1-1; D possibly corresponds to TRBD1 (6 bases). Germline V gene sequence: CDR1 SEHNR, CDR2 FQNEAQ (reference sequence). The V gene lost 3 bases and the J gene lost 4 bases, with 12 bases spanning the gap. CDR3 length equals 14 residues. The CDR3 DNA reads TGTGCCAGCAGCTTGGCAACAGGGAGCACTGAAGCTTTCTTT. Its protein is CASSLATGSTEAFF.

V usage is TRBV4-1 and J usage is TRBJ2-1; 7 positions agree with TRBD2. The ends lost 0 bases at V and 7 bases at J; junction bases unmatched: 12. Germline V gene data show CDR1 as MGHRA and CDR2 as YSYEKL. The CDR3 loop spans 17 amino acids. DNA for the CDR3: TGCGCCAGCAGCCAAGATTCCGGGGGAGGGCTCTTAAATGAGCAGTTCTTC. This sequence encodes CASSQDSGGGLLNEQFF.

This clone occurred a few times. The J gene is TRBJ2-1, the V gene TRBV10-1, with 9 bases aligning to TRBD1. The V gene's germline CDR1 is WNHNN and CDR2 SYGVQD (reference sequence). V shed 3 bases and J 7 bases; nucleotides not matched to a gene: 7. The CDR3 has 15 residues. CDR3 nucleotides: TGCGCCAGCAGTGACTTACAGGGGGCGCGGAATGAGCAGTTCTTC. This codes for CASSDLQGARNEQFF.

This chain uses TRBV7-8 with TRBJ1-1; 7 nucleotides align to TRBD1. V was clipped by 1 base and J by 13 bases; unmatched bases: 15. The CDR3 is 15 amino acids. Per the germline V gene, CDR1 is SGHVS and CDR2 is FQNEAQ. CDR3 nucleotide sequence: TGTGCCAGCAGCTTAGGATCAGGGGGAGGAGGGCAGCTTTTCTTT. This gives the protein CASSLGSGGGGQLFF.

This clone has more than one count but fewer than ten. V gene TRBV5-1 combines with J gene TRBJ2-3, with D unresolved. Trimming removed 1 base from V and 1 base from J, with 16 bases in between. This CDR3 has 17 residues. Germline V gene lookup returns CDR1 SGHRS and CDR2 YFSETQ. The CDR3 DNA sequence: TGCGCCAGCAGCTTGAGTTCGATCAGTCAGGGCACAGATACGCAGTATTTT. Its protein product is CASSLSSISQGTDTQYF.

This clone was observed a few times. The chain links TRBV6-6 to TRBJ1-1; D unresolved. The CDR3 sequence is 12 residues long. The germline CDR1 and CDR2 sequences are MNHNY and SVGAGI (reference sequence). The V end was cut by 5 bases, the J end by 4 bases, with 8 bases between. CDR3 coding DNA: TGTGCCAGCAGTGAGCGGTTCACTGAAGCTTTCTTT. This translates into CASSERFTEAFF.

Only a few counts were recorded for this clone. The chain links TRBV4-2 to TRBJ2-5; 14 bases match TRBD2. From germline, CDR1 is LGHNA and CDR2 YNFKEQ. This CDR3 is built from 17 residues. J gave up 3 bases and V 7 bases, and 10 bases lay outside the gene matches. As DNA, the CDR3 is TGTGCCAGCACCCGACTAGCGGGAGGGAGGGTCGAAGAGACCCAGTACTTC. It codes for CASTRLAGGRVEETQYF.

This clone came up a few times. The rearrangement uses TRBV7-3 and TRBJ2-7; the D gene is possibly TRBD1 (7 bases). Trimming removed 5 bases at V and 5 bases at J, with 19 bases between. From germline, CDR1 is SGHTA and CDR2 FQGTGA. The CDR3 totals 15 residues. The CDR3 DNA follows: TGTGCCAGCAGCCCCGGCGGGACAGTAGGCCACGAGCAGTACTTC. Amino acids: CASSPGGTVGHEQYF.

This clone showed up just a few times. The CDR3 here is CASSFSYGSGNTIYF. The CDR3 region has the DNA TGTGCCAGCAGCTTCTCTTACGGGTCTGGAAACACCATATATTTT. The chain recombines TRBV11-3 with TRBJ1-3; D unresolved. CDR3 length: 15 amino acids. V was cut by 3 bases and J by 1 base, with 10 bases left in between. Germline lookup yields CDR1 SGHNT and CDR2 YENEEA.

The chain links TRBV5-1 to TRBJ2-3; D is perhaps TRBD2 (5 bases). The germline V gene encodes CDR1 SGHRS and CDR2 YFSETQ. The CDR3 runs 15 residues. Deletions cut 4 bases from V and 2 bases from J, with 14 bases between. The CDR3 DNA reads TGCGCCAGCAGCCAGGACGGGGAAATCACAGATACGCAGTATTTT. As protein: CASSQDGEITDTQYF.

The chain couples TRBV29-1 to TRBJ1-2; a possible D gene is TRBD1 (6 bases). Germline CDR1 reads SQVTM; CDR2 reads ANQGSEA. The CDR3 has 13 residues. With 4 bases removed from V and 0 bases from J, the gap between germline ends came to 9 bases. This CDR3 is CSVVDRTNYGYTF. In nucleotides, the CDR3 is TGCAGCGTTGTCGACAGGACTAACTATGGCTACACCTTC.

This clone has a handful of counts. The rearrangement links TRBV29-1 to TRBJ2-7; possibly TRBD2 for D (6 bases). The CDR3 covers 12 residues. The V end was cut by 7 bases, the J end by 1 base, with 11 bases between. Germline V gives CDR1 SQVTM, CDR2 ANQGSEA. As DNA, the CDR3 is TGCAGCGCAGTAGCGGATTCCTACGAGCAGTACTTC. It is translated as CSAVADSYEQYF.

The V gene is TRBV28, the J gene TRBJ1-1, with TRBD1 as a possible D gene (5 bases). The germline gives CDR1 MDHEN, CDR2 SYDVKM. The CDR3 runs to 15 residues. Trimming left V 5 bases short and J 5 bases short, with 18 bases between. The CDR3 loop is CASSPPTTGGTEAFF. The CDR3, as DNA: TGTGCCAGCAGTCCGCCGACAACGGGGGGGACTGAAGCTTTCTTT.